A single sample is the source of the 32 T cell receptor beta chains below, sequenced in a study of T-cell reconstitution after alpha-beta-depleted transplantation in children. Unique molecular identifiers were built into the TCRbeta library. TCRdb itself ran the PCR reads through MiXCR, one entry per CDR3 protein. The sample has about 610,000 distinct CDR3 sequences, 27% seen once. The sample here was PBMCs, taken before TCRalphabeta/CD19-depleted stem cell transplant. These receptors were obtained from a boy in the first two years of life with Wiskott-Aldrich syndrome, due to receive a stem cell transplant.

This clonotype appeared once. The V gene is TRBV12-3 or TRBV12-4, the J gene TRBJ2-2; a weak D match, TRBD2 (6 bases). V gave up 6 bases and J gave up 4 bases, with 9 bases separating them. The length of the CDR3 is 13 residues. Here the CDR3 reads CASRDGGTGELFF. DNA for the CDR3: TGTGCCAGCAGAGACGGGGGCACCGGGGAGCTGTTTTTT.

This sequence joins TRBV5-1 and TRBJ2-3; 9 bases are a match to TRBD2. From germline, CDR1 is SGHRS and CDR2 YFSETQ. V lost 2 bases and J lost 6; bases outside the gene matches: 10. The CDR3 loop spans 16 amino acids. The CDR3 loop is CASSFIGGRVSDTQYF. CDR3 DNA sequence: TGCGCCAGCAGCTTTATTGGCGGGAGGGTGTCGGATACGCAGTATTTT. The full variable domain, completed using reference TRBV5-1 and TRBJ2-3, is KAGVTQTPRYLIKTRGQQVTLSCSPISGHRSVSWYQQTPGQGLQFLFEYFSETQRNKGNFPGRFSGRQFSNSRSEMNVSTLELGDSALYLCASSFIGGRVSDTQYFGPGTRLTVL.

The chain carries TRBV2 and TRBJ2-1; TRBD2 agrees at 13 bases. This CDR3 is 15 amino acids long. The germline V gene has CDR1 SNHLY and CDR2 FYNNEI. The V and J ends lost 7 bases and 8 bases, in that order; junction bases with no gene match: 8. CDR3 DNA: TGTGCCAGCAACAAGGGACTAGCGGGAACCGATGAGCAGTTCTTC. Protein product: CASNKGLAGTDEQFF.

This clonotype was counted many times. The chain has TRBV5-1 and TRBJ2-1; 10 nucleotides line up with TRBD2. This CDR3 is 13 amino acids long. The germline gives CDR1 SGHRS, CDR2 YFSETQ. V dropped 2 bases and J dropped 11; count of bases not matched to a gene: 4. CDR3 bases: TGCGCCAGCAGCTTTGAAGCGGGAGGGAAGCAGTTCTTC. Translated: CASSFEAGGKQFF.

V is TRBV9 and J is TRBJ2-3, with TRBD2 matching 8 bases. CDR1 and CDR2 from the germline V gene are SGDLS and YYNGEE. The length of the CDR3 is 15 residues. V shed 2 bases, J shed 5 bases, and the junction held 7 bases outside the gene matches. CDR3 amino acids: CASSVGSGTGDTQYF. DNA of the CDR3: TGTGCCAGCAGCGTCGGTAGCGGGACCGGAGATACGCAGTATTTT.

This rearrangement joins TRBV20-1 to TRBJ2-1; 8 bases map to TRBD2. This CDR3 is built from 14 residues. The trim removed 0 bases at V and 14 bases at J, leaving 12 bases unmatched. Germline V CDR1 and CDR2: DFQATT, SNEGSKA (reference sequence). The CDR3 nucleotides read TGCAGTGCTAGAGATTGGGCGGGAGGACCCCTCGAGTTCTTC. Amino acids: CSARDWAGGPLEFF.

The chain links TRBV24-1 to TRBJ1-2; perhaps TRBD1 as D (5 bases). Germline CDR1 and CDR2: KGHDR and SFDVKD. Trimming took 9 bases from V and 4 from J, leaving 11 bases between them. The CDR3 runs to 12 residues. The CDR3 DNA reads TGTGCCACCGCCAGGGTGGGCTATGGCTACACCTTC. Translation: CATARVGYGYTF.

The chain couples TRBV5-1 to TRBJ2-2; possible D gene TRBD1, 5 bases. Deletions cut 0 bases from V and 5 bases from J, with 11 bases between. CDR1 SGHRS and CDR2 YFSETQ come from the germline V gene. The CDR3 has 15 residues. The CDR3, as DNA: TGCGCCAGCAGCTTGGACCAGGGAAGTACCGGGGAGCTGTTTTTT. This codes for CASSLDQGSTGELFF. Filled out from reference TRBV5-1 and TRBJ2-2, the complete variable domain reads KAGVTQTPRYLIKTRGQQVTLSCSPISGHRSVSWYQQTPGQGLQFLFEYFSETQRNKGNFPGRFSGRQFSNSRSEMNVSTLELGDSALYLCASSLDQGSTGELFFGEGSRLTVL.

In its sample, this clonotype was seen a few times. CDR3 loop: CSAIARSRSYEQYF. The CDR3 coding sequence is TGCAGTGCTATCGCTAGGTCACGCTCCTACGAGCAGTACTTC. The rearrangement uses TRBV20-1 and TRBJ2-7; D is unresolved. Germline CDR1 DFQATT, CDR2 SNEGSKA (reference sequence). The CDR3 consists of 14 residues. Trimming took 4 bases from V and 0 from J, leaving 13 bases between them.

This sequence joins TRBV12-3 or TRBV12-4 and TRBJ2-3, with TRBD1 as a possible D gene (6 bases). V lost 6 bases and J 6 bases, leaving 22 bases between the germline ends. The CDR3 is 16 residues long. CDR3 nucleotide sequence: TGTGCCAGCAGGTCGAGGACAGAGGGAAGGTTGGATACGCAGTATTTT. Encoded protein: CASRSRTEGRLDTQYF.

This clonotype came up a few times. The chain employs TRBV20-1 and TRBJ2-1, with a weak D call TRBD1 (5 bases). In germline, CDR1 is DFQATT, CDR2 SNEGSKA (reference sequence). This CDR3 region has 16 residues. The V and J ends lost 3 bases and 2 bases respectively, with 17 bases between them. Here the CDR3 reads CSASTRLSGTYNEQFF. DNA of the CDR3: TGCAGTGCTAGTACCCGACTCTCAGGGACCTACAATGAGCAGTTCTTC.

This clonotype occurred a few times. The chain links TRBV5-1 to TRBJ2-3, with D perhaps matching TRBD2 (5 bases). V was pared by 2 bases and J by 0 bases, with 16 bases between. Germline loops: CDR1 SGHRS, CDR2 YFSETQ. The length of the CDR3 is 17 residues. This chain's CDR3 is CASSFESGPTSTDTQYF. As DNA, the CDR3 is TGCGCCAGCAGCTTCGAGAGCGGTCCCACTAGCACAGATACGCAGTATTTT.

The gene calls are TRBV6-5 and TRBJ1-2; 7 nucleotides match TRBD1. The junction had 2 bases not matched to a gene; V was cut back by 1 base and J by 6 bases. The CDR3 is 13 residues long. Germline V gives CDR1 MNHEY, CDR2 SVGAGI. Here the CDR3 reads CASSYLQGHGYTF. CDR3 DNA: TGTGCCAGCAGTTACTTACAGGGGCATGGCTACACCTTC.

This CDR3 reads CSAREAPSGTPLHF. The CDR3, as DNA: TGCAGTGCTAGAGAGGCCCCGAGTGGGACACCCCTCCACTTT. The chain is built from TRBV20-1 and TRBJ1-6; unclear D gene. Germline CDR1 is DFQATT and CDR2 is SNEGSKA (reference sequence). V shed 0 bases and J shed 11 bases, with 14 bases lying between them. The CDR3 spans 14 residues.

For the CDR3, the DNA is TGTGCCAGCAGTGAAGGGGGCGCCTCCTACGAGCAGTACTTC. Protein product: CASSEGGASYEQYF. The chain is built from TRBV28 and TRBJ2-7; TRBD1 agrees at 7 bases. There are 14 residues in the CDR3. CDR1 is MDHEN, CDR2 SYDVKM, per germline. The V segment lost 5 bases and the J segment 0 bases; nucleotides outside the gene matches: 4.

This chain uses TRBV5-1 with TRBJ1-1; D unclear. In germline, CDR1 is SGHRS, CDR2 YFSETQ. V was pared by 4 bases and J by 4 bases, with 17 bases between. The CDR3 totals 15 residues. The CDR3 sequence is CASSKETRGSTEAFF. CDR3 in DNA: TGCGCCAGCAGCAAGGAAACAAGAGGGTCCACTGAAGCTTTCTTT. Filled out from reference TRBV5-1 and TRBJ1-1, the complete variable domain reads KAGVTQTPRYLIKTRGQQVTLSCSPISGHRSVSWYQQTPGQGLQFLFEYFSETQRNKGNFPGRFSGRQFSNSRSEMNVSTLELGDSALYLCASSKETRGSTEAFFGQGTRLTVV.

This clonotype was seen only a few times. The chain employs TRBV5-5 and TRBJ2-7; D possibly corresponds to TRBD2 (6 bases). The CDR3 contains 14 residues. Trimming cost V 3 bases and J 3 bases, with 13 bases left between them. From germline, CDR1 is SGHKS and CDR2 YYEKEE (reference sequence). The CDR3 sequence is CASSSSALGYEQYF. The CDR3, as DNA: TGTGCCAGCAGCTCTAGCGCCTTGGGCTACGAGCAGTACTTC.

The chain couples TRBV29-1 to TRBJ2-7, with TRBD1 identical over 10 bases. The CDR3 has 13 amino acids. V trimming: 4 bases; J trimming: 6 bases; junction bases outside the gene matches: 6. CDR1 and CDR2 from the germline V gene are SQVTM and ANQGSEA. CDR3 loop: CSVGGTGVGEQYF. DNA for the CDR3: TGCAGCGTTGGAGGGACAGGGGTAGGCGAGCAGTACTTC.

This clonotype has just a few counts. The chain recombines TRBV3-1 with TRBJ2-1, with unresolved D. The CDR3 sequence is 19 residues long. The germline gives CDR1 LGHDT, CDR2 YNNKEL (reference sequence). V was shortened by 2 bases and J by 6 bases, with 26 bases between the two germline ends. The CDR3 loop reads CASSQKVSDGYPKGNEQFF. The DNA for the CDR3 is TGTGCCAGCAGCCAAAAAGTTTCCGACGGCTACCCGAAGGGCAATGAGCAGTTCTTC.

V gene TRBV29-1 combines with J gene TRBJ2-1; 8 bases match TRBD2. Germline values: CDR1 SQVTM, CDR2 ANQGSEA. After removal of 6 bases from V and 2 bases from J, the junction contained 9 bases not matched to a gene. The CDR3 is made up of 15 amino acids. Here the CDR3 DNA reads TGCAGCGTCTGCCCGTCCGGGAGGGCCTACAATGAGCAGTTCTTC. This sequence encodes CSVCPSGRAYNEQFF.

There are many counts of this clonotype. The chain has TRBV28 and TRBJ2-3; 9 bases agree with TRBD2. V lost 3 bases to trimming and J lost 2 bases; unmatched junction nucleotides: 6. This CDR3 spans 16 amino acids. Germline V gives CDR1 MDHEN, CDR2 SYDVKM. This CDR3 is CASSFPSGTNTDTQYF. The CDR3 bases are TGTGCCAGCAGTTTTCCTAGCGGGACTAACACAGATACGCAGTATTTT.

This clonotype occurred a few times. The chain links TRBV15 to TRBJ1-1, with D hard to call. Germline-derived CDR1 and CDR2 are LNHNV and YYDKDF (reference sequence). The CDR3 loop spans 13 amino acids. Trimming cost V 0 bases and J 0 bases, with 2 bases left between them. As DNA, the CDR3 is TGTGCCACCAGCAGAGAAGTGAACACTGAAGCTTTCTTT. This translates into CATSREVNTEAFF.

Only a few counts were recorded for this clonotype. This chain links TRBV5-4 with TRBJ2-1; TRBD2 matches at 9 bases. The V segment lost 2 bases and the J segment 9 bases; nucleotides outside the gene matches: 6. Germline V CDR1 and CDR2: SGHNT, YYREEE (reference sequence). The CDR3 has 14 amino acids. CDR3 sequence reads: CASSFRAGGSEQFF. CDR3 DNA sequence: TGTGCCAGCAGCTTTAGGGCGGGAGGGAGTGAGCAGTTCTTC.

This clonotype was counted between two and nine times. The V and J genes are TRBV7-8 and TRBJ2-6; tentatively, D is TRBD1 or TRBD2 (5 bases each). The germline V gene has CDR1 SGHVS and CDR2 FQNEAQ. CDR3 length: 20 residues. Between the trimmed V and J ends, which lost 5 bases and 4 bases, there was a span of 27 bases. The CDR3 sequence: CASSPWGLAAAYLGANVLTF. In DNA form, the CDR3 reads TGTGCCAGCAGCCCCTGGGGGTTAGCAGCGGCTTATCTAGGGGCCAACGTCCTGACTTTC.

This clonotype was detected a few times. The chain uses TRBV9 and TRBJ2-7; unclear D gene. This CDR3 contains 15 residues. Germline values: CDR1 SGDLS, CDR2 YYNGEE. The V end was cut by 0 bases, the J end by 0 bases, with 10 bases between. In DNA, the CDR3 is TGTGCCAGCAGCGTAGGAGTGGGGAACTCCTACGAGCAGTACTTC. It codes for CASSVGVGNSYEQYF.

This rearrangement joins TRBV6-6 to TRBJ2-3; D unclear. The CDR3 extends over 12 amino acids. Germline values: CDR1 MNHNY, CDR2 SVGAGI (reference sequence). V shed 7 bases and J shed 5 bases, with 10 bases lying between them. This CDR3 is CASTSAQDTQYF. As DNA, the CDR3 is TGTGCCAGCACGTCGGCTCAAGATACGCAGTATTTT.

In its sample, this clonotype was seen a few times. This chain links TRBV5-4 with TRBJ2-1, with 13 bases identical to TRBD2. The CDR3 loop spans 18 amino acids. From germline, CDR1 is SGHNT and CDR2 YYREEE (reference sequence). With V trimmed by 3 bases and J by 0 bases, 6 bases remained unmatched. The CDR3 nucleotides are TGTGCCAGCAGCTCCGGGACTAGCGGGACAAGCTCCTACAATGAGCAGTTCTTC. This gives the protein CASSSGTSGTSSYNEQFF.

This clonotype was detected a few times. The V and J genes are TRBV7-9 and TRBJ1-3; 10 bases match TRBD1. This CDR3 is 15 amino acids long. With V trimmed by 5 bases and J by 3 bases, 4 bases remained unmatched. Germline CDR1 is SEHNR and CDR2 is FQNEAQ (reference sequence). CDR3 sequence: CASSETGGIGNTIYF. The CDR3 DNA is TGTGCCAGCAGCGAGACAGGGGGCATTGGAAACACCATATATTTT.

The CDR3 coding sequence is TGTGCCAGCCATAAAAACAGGGGGCCGAGTCAGCCCCAGCATTTT. It yields the protein CASHKNRGPSQPQHF. The chain recombines TRBV28 with TRBJ1-5; 9 bases align to TRBD1. The J segment lost 6 bases and the V segment lost 8 bases, leaving 11 bases of the junction unmatched. Germline CDR1 MDHEN, CDR2 SYDVKM. The CDR3 spans 15 residues. The whole variable domain, filled in from reference TRBV28 and TRBJ1-5, reads DVKVTQSSRYLVKRTGEKVFLECVQDMDHENMFWYRQDPGLGLRLIYFSYDVKMKEKGDIPEGYSVSREKKERFSLILESASTNQTSMYLCASHKNRGPSQPQHFGDGTRLSIL.

This clonotype has more than one count but fewer than ten. The CDR3 nucleotides read TGCGCCAGCAAGATTGGTGGGGAGCTGTTTTTT. This gives the protein CASKIGGELFF. The rearrangement joins TRBV5-1 to TRBJ2-2; no firm D call. The V end was cut by 6 bases, the J end by 8 bases, with 8 bases between. Germline CDR1 and CDR2: SGHRS and YFSETQ. This CDR3 spans 11 amino acids.

The table lists this clonotype with many counts. This rearrangement joins TRBV12-3 or TRBV12-4 to TRBJ2-5; D might be TRBD2 (5 bases). Between the trimmed V and J ends, which lost 7 bases and 9 bases, there was a span of 18 bases. There are 13 residues in the CDR3. DNA for the CDR3: TGTGCCAGCACCCCACGAGAAGCGCGGGCCCAGTACTTC. Amino acids: CASTPREARAQYF.

The J gene is TRBJ2-1, the V gene TRBV3-1; D not resolved. The CDR3 has 13 residues. Germline V gene data show CDR1 as LGHDT and CDR2 as YNNKEL (reference sequence). Between the trimmed V and J ends, which lost 7 bases and 0 bases, there was a span of 7 bases. This CDR3 reads CASKESSYNEQFF. DNA of the CDR3: TGTGCCAGCAAGGAGAGCTCCTACAATGAGCAGTTCTTC.